The 20 T cell receptor beta chains below all came from one sample that was sequenced in a study of T cell clonality in common variable immunodeficiency. Sequenced by immunoSEQ multiplex PCR; TCRdb stores in-frame clones only, minus some. Observed in the sample are around 60,000 clones, none of them singletons. The material sequenced was peripheral blood mononuclear cells. Receptors originate from a person between 18 and 75 years old in good health.

This clone was counted ten times or more. The missing CDR3 end, 3 residues past where the read stops, is filled in from the germline J gene. The chain employs TRBV12-5 and TRBJ1-1; TRBD1 matches 7 bases. V lost 7 bases to trimming and J lost 1 base; unmatched junction nucleotides: 12. CDR1 is LGHNT and CDR2 is FRNRAP in the germline V gene. This CDR3 comprises 16 residues. The CDR3 protein is CASVDRPGQRNTEAFF. The sequenced CDR3 bases are TGTGCTAGTGTCGACCGACCGGGACAGCGGAACACTGAA.

This clone was seen a few times. Coverage ceases 3 residues before the CDR3 finishes, and the germline J gene fills in the end. The chain couples TRBV5-1 to TRBJ2-7; 9 bases map to TRBD1. The germline gives CDR1 SGHRS, CDR2 YFSETQ. The J segment lost 3 bases and the V segment lost 1 base, leaving 8 bases of the junction unmatched. The CDR3 is 16 amino acids. The DNA read from the CDR3 is TGCGCCAGCAGCTTGACCCTCCCGGGACAGGGCTACGAG. It yields the protein CASSLTLPGQGYE. The whole CDR3 region reads CASSLTLPGQGYEQYF. The full variable domain, rest sourced from reference TRBV5-1 and TRBJ2-7, is KAGVTQTPRYLIKTRGQQVTLSCSPISGHRSVSWYQQTPGQGLQFLFEYFSETQRNKGNFPGRFSGRQFSNSRSEMNVSTLELGDSALYLCASSLTLPGQGYEQYFGPGTRLTVT.

This clone occurred many times. The CDR3 end lies 3 residues beyond the end of the read and is filled in from the germline J gene. The chain links TRBV20-1 to TRBJ2-7; 10 nucleotides align to TRBD2. Per the germline V gene, CDR1 is DFQATT and CDR2 is SNEGSKA (reference sequence). The CDR3 has 16 residues. Trimming took 0 bases from V and 3 from J; bases not matched to a gene: 8. CDR3 protein: CSARDVASGSLYEQYF. The DNA read from the CDR3 is TGCAGTGCTAGAGATGTGGCTAGCGGGAGCCTCTACGAG.

Ten or more counts support this clone. The read terminates 3 residues before the CDR3 end, so the remaining end is supplied by the germline J gene. The rearrangement uses TRBV2 and TRBJ1-5; D is undetermined. The CDR3 runs to 14 residues. With 4 bases removed from V and 3 bases from J, the gap between germline ends came to 10 bases. CDR1 SNHLY and CDR2 FYNNEI come from the germline V gene. Incomplete CDR3 DNA: TGTGCCAGCAGTGGACTCAGCCCCAATCAGCCC. As protein: CASSGLSPNQP. The full CDR3 reads CASSGLSPNQPQHF.

Many counts were recorded for this clone. With the read ending 3 residues before the CDR3 end, the germline J gene is used to fill in that end. This sequence joins TRBV7-9 and TRBJ2-7; 7 bases line up with TRBD1. CDR3 size: 14 residues. Germline-derived CDR1 and CDR2 are SEHNR and FQNEAQ (reference sequence). V shed 4 bases and J 4 bases; nucleotides not matched to a gene: 7. The DNA read from the CDR3 is TGTGCCAGCAGCTATGAGAGGGGGCGATACGAG. It encodes CASSYERGRYE. In full, the CDR3 is CASSYERGRYEQYF.

Many counts were recorded for this clone. The read is 3 residues too short to cover the CDR3 end, so that end is filled in from the germline J gene. This sequence joins TRBV9 and TRBJ2-1; TRBD1 matches 8 bases. V gave up 0 bases and J gave up 7 bases; unmatched junction bases: 15. Germline assignment: CDR1 SGDLS and CDR2 YYNGEE. CDR3 size: 18 residues. CDR3 sequence reads: CASSVGGRWQGARNEQFF. The CDR3 bases that were read are TGTGCCAGCAGCGTAGGAGGTCGTTGGCAGGGGGCGCGGAATGAG. Full variable domain (outside the CDR3, taken from reference TRBV9 and TRBJ2-1): DSGVTQTPKHLITATGQRVTLRCSPRSGDLSVYWYQQSLDQGLQFLIQYYNGEERAKGNILERFSAQQFPDLHSELNLSSLELGDSALYFCASSVGGRWQGARNEQFFGPGTRLTVL.

This clone was picked up a small number of times. The observed sequence ends 3 residues before the CDR3 terminus, with the missing tail filled in from the germline J gene. This chain uses TRBV27 with TRBJ2-7, with D perhaps matching TRBD1 (6 bases). The V gene's germline CDR1 is MNHEY and CDR2 SMNVEV (reference sequence). Deletions cut 7 bases from V and 6 bases from J, with 10 bases between. There are 11 residues in the CDR3. CDR3 protein: CASKQGREQYF. The CDR3 DNA, read in part, is TGTGCCAGCAAACAGGGACGCGAG.

This clone has ten or more counts. The missing CDR3 end, 3 residues past where the read stops, is filled in from the germline J gene. The J gene is TRBJ2-3, the V gene TRBV18; no clear D. The germline V and J ends were trimmed by 2 bases and 0 bases, with 9 bases remaining between them. CDR1 is KGHSH and CDR2 is LQKENI in the germline V gene. There are 15 residues in the CDR3. This CDR3 is CASSPSVASTDTQYF. The part of the CDR3 DNA that was read is TGTGCCAGCTCACCATCGGTAGCTAGCACAGATACG.

This clone was counted at least ten times. The read gets to within 3 residues of the CDR3 end, and the germline J gene fills in the rest. The chain employs TRBV18 and TRBJ1-5; D is perhaps TRBD1 (5 bases). The CDR3 covers 14 residues. Trimming left V 3 bases short and J 1 base short, with 7 bases between. Germline V gives CDR1 KGHSH, CDR2 LQKENI. The CDR3 here is CASSPGGSNQPQHF. The DNA read from the CDR3 is TGTGCCAGCTCACCGGGGGGAAGCAATCAGCCC.

A remark on this clone: The missing CDR3 end, 3 residues past where the read stops, is filled in from the germline J gene. The rearrangement uses TRBV5-4 and TRBJ2-1, with D possibly being TRBD2 (7 bases). Per germline, CDR1 SGHNT and CDR2 YYREEE (reference sequence). The CDR3 is 16 amino acids. The V gene lost 0 bases and the J gene lost 1 base, with 11 bases spanning the gap. This chain's CDR3 is CASSLAGGRSYNEQFF. The CDR3 bases that were read are TGTGCCAGCAGCTTGGCCGGGGGGCGATCCTACAATGAG.

This clone was found many times. The read halts 3 residues ahead of the CDR3 end, with the missing end drawn from the germline J gene. The chain carries TRBV5-4 and TRBJ2-3, with 9 bases matching TRBD1. This CDR3 has 14 residues. In germline, CDR1 is SGHNT, CDR2 YYREEE (reference sequence). The V and J ends lost 2 bases and 4 bases, in that order; junction bases with no gene match: 2. The CDR3 here is CASSFGTGSDTQYF. CDR3 DNA, as far as it was read: TGTGCCAGCAGCTTTGGGACAGGGTCAGATACG.

This clone was recorded many times. The missing CDR3 end, 3 residues past where the read stops, is filled in from the germline J gene. This chain links TRBV15 with TRBJ1-4, with no clear D. Germline assignment: CDR1 LNHNV and CDR2 YYDKDF (reference sequence). The length of the CDR3 is 14 residues. Deletions cut 8 bases from V and 7 bases from J, with 17 bases between. The sequenced part of the CDR3 DNA is TGTGCCACCGGCGGCGGTTTTGTACGTGAAAAA. Translated: CATGGGFVREK. The CDR3 as a whole reads CATGGGFVREKLFF.

This clone occurred many times. The CDR3 is cut off 3 residues early in the read; its end comes from the germline J gene. The chain recombines TRBV28 with TRBJ2-4; D not certain. The germline V gene has CDR1 MDHEN and CDR2 SYDVKM. The CDR3 contains 18 residues. Trimming stripped 3 bases from V and 0 bases from J, with 18 bases between. Partial CDR3 DNA: TGTGCCAGCAGTTTTGGCTTAAACAGACCTCTAGCCAAAAACATT. Translation gives CASSFGLNRPLAKNI. The whole CDR3 reads CASSFGLNRPLAKNIQYF.

At least ten counts were recorded for this clone. The read gets to within 3 residues of the CDR3 end, and the germline J gene fills in the rest. This chain joins TRBV30 and TRBJ1-6; no clear D gene. Trimming stripped 2 bases from V and 7 bases from J, with 9 bases between. The CDR3 is made up of 13 amino acids. Germline V gives CDR1 GTSNPN, CDR2 SVGIG (reference sequence). The CDR3 loop is CAWSRAENSPLHF. The sequenced part of the CDR3 DNA is TGTGCCTGGAGTAGGGCAGAAAATTCACCC. Full variable domain (rest looked up from reference TRBV30 and TRBJ1-6): SQTIHQWPATLVQPVGSPLSLECTVEGTSNPNLYWYRQAAGRGLQLLFYSVGIGQISSEVPQNLSASRPQDRQFILSSKKLLLSDSGFYLCAWSRAENSPLHFGNGTRLTVT.

In the case of this clone: With the read ending 3 residues before the CDR3 end, the germline J gene is used to fill in that end. The chain joins TRBV2 to TRBJ2-1; 7 bases agree with TRBD2. V gave up 6 bases and J gave up 4 bases; unmatched junction bases: 9. The CDR3 has 15 residues. Germline V gene lookup returns CDR1 SNHLY and CDR2 FYNNEI. The CDR3 here is CASRWGAGSYNEQFF. CDR3 DNA (partial): TGTGCCAGCAGATGGGGAGCGGGGAGTTACAATGAG.

Details on this clone: The missing CDR3 end, 3 residues past where the read stops, is filled in from the germline J gene. The V and J genes are TRBV11-2 and TRBJ2-5, with a possible D match to TRBD1 (6 bases). The germline V gene has CDR1 SGHAT and CDR2 FQNNGV. The CDR3 length is 11 residues. With 5 bases removed from V and 7 bases from J, the gap between germline ends came to 8 bases. Partial CDR3 DNA: TGTGCCAGCAGCAAGGGGGTGACC. This codes for CASSKGVT. In full, the CDR3 is CASSKGVTQYF.

This clone has at least ten counts. The read comes to an end 3 residues before the CDR3 does, leaving the germline J gene to fill in the end. This chain connects TRBV19 to TRBJ2-2; the match to TRBD2 covers 7 bases. The J segment lost 7 bases and the V segment lost 10 bases, leaving 6 bases of the junction unmatched. Germline-derived CDR1 and CDR2 are LNHDA and SQIVND (reference sequence). The CDR3 is 12 amino acids. CDR3 in amino acids: CAIRTGGGELFF. The CDR3 bases that were read are TGTGCCATTCGCACGGGGGGCGGGGAG.

In this sample, this clone turned up many times. CDR3 DNA, as far as it was read: TGTGCCAGTAGTATTACCTCGGCAGGGAACACTGAA. It yields the protein CASSITSAGNTE. The whole CDR3 sequence reads CASSITSAGNTEAFF. The chain combines TRBV19 with TRBJ1-1, with D unclear. Sequencing ends 3 residues short of the CDR3 end; the germline J gene provides the rest. CDR3 size: 15 residues. The V and J ends lost 3 bases and 1 base respectively, with 12 bases between them. Germline V gives CDR1 LNHDA, CDR2 SQIVND (reference sequence).

This clone was found many times. The read terminates 3 residues before the CDR3 end, so the remaining end is supplied by the germline J gene. The rearrangement joins TRBV4-2 to TRBJ2-3; either TRBD1 or TRBD2 may supply D (5 bases each). Germline V lookup: CDR1 LGHNA, CDR2 YNFKEQ. CDR3 length: 15 residues. V was shortened by 6 bases and J by 2 bases, with 15 bases between the two germline ends. The sequenced CDR3 bases are TGTGCCAGCAGACGTTCAGAGGGGTTCACAGATACG. It is translated as CASRRSEGFTDT. The whole CDR3 protein reads CASRRSEGFTDTQYF.

This clone occurred many times. The read comes to an end 3 residues before the CDR3 does, leaving the germline J gene to fill in the end. The V gene is TRBV20-1, the J gene TRBJ1-6; 7 bases align to TRBD1. V lost 7 bases and J lost 6; bases outside the gene matches: 9. In germline, CDR1 is DFQATT, CDR2 SNEGSKA (reference sequence). The CDR3 extends over 14 amino acids. CDR3 loop: CSVDPGQFNSPLHF. The CDR3 DNA, read in part, is TGCAGTGTTGACCCGGGACAGTTTAATTCACCC.